The TCR beta chain under discussion was sequenced for a study of T cell repertoires in cytomegalovirus infection (dated by TCRdb to the late 2010s). As for the study more broadly: Recently identified HLA-C-restricted CMV epitopes, whose presentation resists viral immunomodulation, were targeted by peptide stimulations together with well-studied HLA-B-restricted epitopes. Donor HLA type was relevant to the analysis, as public TCR beta signatures indicated carriage of CMV infection together with the matching HLA type. The full study reports these points: Cumulative frequency of public TCR beta family members discriminated carriers of CMV infection plus the relevant HLA type in this cohort and an independent approximately 360-donor cohort. The ex vivo response was dominated by HLA-C-restricted CMV-specific TCR beta clonotypes, which also provided the single most frequent clonotype in two of eight donors.

According to the study, the label for this sample's treatment or condition signals: in vitro stimulation with specific CMV peptide epitopes to enrich CMV-specific T cells. Inclusive of the bounding cysteine and phenylalanine, the CDR3 is 15 residues long. Only the CDR3 DNA stays, 45 bases, in frame from base 1. V ends up 5 bases short and J 14 bases short, with an unmatched junction base count of 20. From the germline V gene, CDR1 is SGHTA and CDR2 is FQGNSA. Taking its sample share into account, this clonotype is medium-sized (0.01 to 0.1%). This clone's antigen is unknown. Base qualities are not recorded, but no much larger clone differs from it by a single base. Sequencing was performed on an Illumina HiSeq 1500. TCRdb applied fastp at Q25 and MiXCR to the public reads, then kept only in-frame beta chains. Records with the same CDR3 protein are collapsed into one entry carrying the most frequent genes and DNA. The sample includes about 360,000 distinct CDR3 sequences, with nearly 35% observed a single time. The top ten hold roughly 12% of the sample.

The V and J segments used are TRBV7-2 and TRBJ1-2; the central 7 bases match TRBD1. The sequence was collected from a human donor in good health (CMV status not recorded). Some clones in this sample may be carry-over from other donors' samples. Sequencing used cultured PBMCs, obtained from culture after CMV antigen stimulation. The DNA sequence is given as TGTGCCAGCAGCCCCTCCCCCGGGACAGACCCTATTGGGACCTTC. Translated, it gives CASSPSPGTDPIGTF.